This T cell receptor (beta chain) was sequenced during a study of blood T cell repertoires in COVID-19 (dated by TCRdb to about 2020). At the level of the whole study: Collaborator samples came from the United States, Italy and Spain and covered acute and convalescent phases of COVID-19. The prospective study material was composed of cDNA or gDNA derived from T cells, B-cell-depleted T cells, or PBMCs. Subjects who had been exposed to COVID-19, were actively infected with it, or had recovered from it provided the deeply sampled blood TCRbeta repertoires that made up the dataset. A freely available public database, intended as a resource for researchers studying the immune response to SARS-CoV-2, is where the repertoires were released. Samples came from the ongoing ImmuneRACE study (first 160 participants) plus 1,254 subjects from 6 global collaborators. A de-identified subject ID, COVID-19 status, age in years and sex were almost always included in the sample metadata. Where available, HLA class I and class II types were taken from metadata supplied by the sample provider and were not determined by assay-based typing.

From the germline V gene (reference sequence), CDR1 is SGHNT and CDR2 is YYREEE. The CDR3 numbers 16 residues from cysteine through phenylalanine. Only the CDR3 part of the read is kept: 48 bases, read in frame from the first base. Trimming takes 6 bases from V and 0 bases from J, and the germline ends sit 16 bases apart. The immunoSEQ Assay, a bias-controlled multiplex PCR, was used to amplify TCRbeta CDR3 regions from genomic DNA. As for how the authors treated the data: The number of nucleated cells in each sample was estimated by amplification of reference gene primers within the assay. Sequence reads were collapsed and filtered to measure the absolute abundance of every unique TCRbeta CDR3 rearrangement. For each sample, productive Simpson clonality was calculated by taking the square root of Simpson's diversity index across productive rearrangements. TCRdb limited this immuneACCESS table to in-frame rearrangements with V and J called. A share of clones is missing; checked studies link under half to unresolved V genes, and the rest is unexplained. Clonal size and the V and J genes are those of that table, whereas D and trimming came from the DNA. The sample has fewer than 200,000 clones on record, around 72% of them singletons. Clones ranked in the top ten supply 3% of the sample.

As concerns this clone: Its antigen remains unidentified. Base qualities are not recorded, but no much larger clone differs from it by a single base.

The full study reports these points: Clinical and demographic metadata were provided uncurated, with the amount varying by source and participant.

Each collaborating institution followed its own protocols to collect whole blood in K2EDTA tubes. For TCRbeta analysis, collaborator samples were shipped as frozen whole blood, as isolated PBMCs, or as DNA extracted from either sample type. This clonotype was sampled from a woman aged 80 or over with acute or convalescent COVID-19. The sample was peripheral blood. The chain couples TRBV5-4 to TRBJ2-1; 6 matching bases give a weak D call of TRBD2. This receptor has the CDR3 CASTVGRGRSYNEQFF. The nucleotide sequence reads TGTGCCAGCACCGTTGGGCGGGGCCGCTCCTACAATGAGCAGTTCTTC.